A single TCR beta chain is shown here with its context. When the RNA was reverse transcribed, random hexamers were used with an input of roughly 0.5 to 1 ug. Each CDR3 protein gets one entry after TCRdb re-called the immunoSEQ multiplex PCR reads with MiXCR. The sample holds around 200,000 distinct CDR3 sequences, 85% to 95% seen once. These data originate in a study of CD8 T cells in Susac syndrome. Sequencing of TCR beta was performed on blood CD8+ T cells and on blood CD4+ T cells. The multiple sclerosis control group consisted of treatment-naive patients whose relapsing-remitting disease, which was either stable or active, fulfilled revised McDonald criteria. TEMRA cells were FACS-enriched, unlike CD8+ and CD4+ T cells, which were negatively isolated. Sequenced: CD4+ T cells from PBMCs. This TCR derives from a human donor with multiple sclerosis.

The CDR3 nucleotides read TGTGCCAGCAGCGGACCGCAGGCCACTGAAGCTTTCTTT. Protein product: CASSGPQATEAFF. The genes are TRBV3-1 and TRBJ1-1, with D unresolved. Germline loops: CDR1 LGHDT, CDR2 YNNKEL (reference sequence). V lost 5 bases and J 4 bases, leaving 11 bases between the germline ends. This CDR3 is built from 13 residues. Together with reference TRBV3-1 and TRBJ1-1, the CDR3 gives the full variable domain: DTAVSQTPKYLVTQMGNDKSIKCEQNLGHDTMYWYKQDSKKFLKIMFSYNNKELIINETVPNRFSPKSPDKAHLNLHINSLELGDSAVYFCASSGPQATEAFFGQGTRLTVV.